Listed below are T cell receptor beta chains from one sample, sequenced in a study of cytotoxic CD8 clonotypes in ibrutinib-treated CLL. Libraries were prepared by immunoSEQ multiplex PCR; TCRdb keeps only in-frame clonotypes and omits some of them. The profile covers around 310,000 clones, with around four fifths appearing a single time and roughly 6.3% taken by the ten largest. The material was PBMCs, obtained before ibrutinib treatment. These receptors came from a human donor with chronic lymphocytic leukemia. The conserved cysteine and the conserved F or W are not part of the CDR3 here. Fields, in order: J gene, V gene, CDR3 length, CDR3 protein.

J: TRBJ2-4
V: TRBV5-6
length: 13
CDR3: ASTSSALPSPIQY

J: TRBJ2-7
V: TRBV9
length: 12
CDR3: ASSSGQGAYEQY

J: TRBJ1-2
V: TRBV4-3
length: 10
CDR3: ASSQGSRGYT

J: TRBJ1-1
V: TRBV25-1
length: 10
CDR3: ASSGMNTEAF

J: TRBJ2-5
V: TRBV6-5
length: 9
CDR3: ASSVGETQY

J: TRBJ1-3
V: TRBV7-9
length: 12
CDR3: ASSPPMGRDTIY

J: TRBJ1-3
V: TRBV30
length: 11
CDR3: AWSVGQGNTIY

J: TRBJ2-7
V: TRBV7-8
length: 11
CDR3: ASSLEWPYEQY

J: TRBJ2-7
V: TRBV7-9
length: 13
CDR3: ASSARTTNNYEQY

J: TRBJ2-7
V: TRBV7-9
length: 15
CDR3: ASSLSPLAGASYEQY

J: TRBJ2-1
V: TRBV25-1
length: 15
CDR3: ASSDAHGTSSYNEQF

J: TRBJ2-3
V: TRBV27
length: 13
CDR3: ASDTSGSSTDTQY

J: TRBJ2-5
V: TRBV7-2
length: 11
CDR3: ASSFRGQETQY

J: TRBJ2-3
V: TRBV27
length: 13
CDR3: ASSLSVRSTDTQY

J: TRBJ2-7
V: TRBV4-2
length: 14
CDR3: ASSQKGSLAGYEQY

J: TRBJ2-7
V: TRBV18
length: 12
CDR3: ASSPDRGNYEQY

J: TRBJ2-3
V: TRBV7-3
length: 13
CDR3: ASSLNGRTTDTQY

J: TRBJ2-5
V: TRBV15
length: 17
CDR3: ATSRIRSGLAGGLETQY

J: TRBJ2-2
V: TRBV12-5
length: 14
CDR3: ASGPPDRVNTGELF

J: TRBJ2-2
V: TRBV2
length: 11
CDR3: ATGTTNTGELF

J: TRBJ2-7
V: TRBV11-1
length: 14
CDR3: ASSFSTGGTTYEQY

J: TRBJ2-1
V: TRBV27
length: 12
CDR3: ASSRGKKYNEQF

J: TRBJ2-1
V: TRBV4-2
length: 14
CDR3: ASSPRGGLPSDEQF

J: TRBJ2-1
V: TRBV7-6
length: 13
CDR3: ASSQGLAGDNEQF

J: TRBJ2-5
V: TRBV11-2
length: 12
CDR3: ASSRESSIETQY

J: TRBJ2-3
V: TRBV29-1
length: 13
CDR3: SVPPGRSAADTQY

J: TRBJ2-4
V: TRBV13
length: 14
CDR3: ASNDARTSGRNIQY

J: TRBJ2-7
V: TRBV27
length: 12
CDR3: ASIRTSEGNEQY

J: TRBJ1-1
V: TRBV25-1
length: 15
CDR3: ASSDRVGAGWNTEAF